The entry below describes one TCR beta chain. Its antigen is still unknown. Clones were sequenced by immunoSEQ multiplex PCR, and TCRdb holds only the in-frame ones, with some missing. The sample consists of about 64,000 clones, about 90% of them appearing once. This specimen comes from a study of T cell responses to AZD1222 COVID-19 vaccine. Regarding the study as a whole: Donors were chiefly white British, with a greater number of females, and clonal diversity was perhaps underestimated. Without day 14 samples, only post-peak T cell repertoires were studied. There were vaccine-associated CD4 TCRs across spike, dominant at 160-218 and 743-854. Baseline seropositivity characterized only six AZD1222 recipients.

Per the germline V gene, CDR1 is SEHNR and CDR2 is FQNEAQ (reference sequence). V was cut by 3 bases and J by 2 bases, with 12 bases left in between. The CDR3 is made up of 15 amino acids. The chain carries TRBV7-9 and TRBJ2-3; D not certain. Source: peripheral blood, taken 28 days after the second dose of the MenACWY control vaccine. The TCR sequence derives from an adult who received the MenACWY meningococcal vaccine as a control. The CDR3: CASSFVVAVTDTQYF. The CDR3 DNA sequence: TGTGCCAGCAGCTTTGTAGTAGCTGTCACAGATACGCAGTATTTT.